Each of the 18 T cell receptor beta chains below was sequenced from the same sample in a study of OX40 agonist ivuxolimab in advanced cancers. Data came from immunoSEQ multiplex PCR; TCRdb stores just in-frame clones and leaves some out. The table lists roughly 17,000 clones, more than 70% of them singletons. The sequences come from CD4+ or CD8+ T cells sorted from blood, collected in a trial of the OX40 agonist ivuxolimab. The source is an adult with an advanced solid tumor such as melanoma, head and neck, liver or kidney cancer.

This clone has a handful of counts. The gene calls are TRBV28 and TRBJ2-2; 11 bases are a match to TRBD2. Germline loops: CDR1 MDHEN, CDR2 SYDVKM. Trimming cost V 3 bases and J 5 bases; bases outside gene matches: 8. The CDR3 consists of 17 residues. The CDR3 spells CASSFRDSGRGTGELFF. CDR3 coding DNA: TGTGCCAGCAGTTTCCGGGATAGCGGGAGGGGAACCGGGGAGCTGTTTTTT.

CDR3 region: CASSLEDGWQYF. The CDR3 DNA is TGTGCCAGCAGCTTGGAGGACGGGTGGCAGTACTTC. The chain joins TRBV5-7 to TRBJ2-7; D gene ambiguous. TRBV5-7 is sorted into the ORF group, with uncertain function. The length of the CDR3 is 12 residues. V was pared by 0 bases and J by 9 bases, with 10 bases between.

V and J are TRBV2 and TRBJ1-4; D is uncertain. V was pared by 1 base and J by 8 bases, with 8 bases between. Germline CDR1 and CDR2: SNHLY and FYNNEI. The CDR3 covers 13 residues. The CDR3 nucleotides read TGTGCCAGCAGTGAAGAAAGCCGGGAAAAACTGTTTTTT. It is translated as CASSEESREKLFF.

This sequence joins TRBV4-3 and TRBJ2-3; no clear D. Per germline, CDR1 LGHNA and CDR2 YSLEER. The V end lost 5 bases, the J end lost 3 bases, and 18 bases lay between the germline ends. The CDR3 has 16 residues. CDR3 coding DNA: TGCGCCAGCAGCGCTTGGATGGGTACCCTGACAGATACGCAGTATTTT. This gives the protein CASSAWMGTLTDTQYF.

The rearrangement links TRBV9 to TRBJ2-4, with TRBD2 matching 7 bases. J gave up 5 bases and V 0 bases, and 2 bases lay outside the gene matches. Germline values: CDR1 SGDLS, CDR2 YYNGEE. The CDR3 has 14 residues. The CDR3 spells CASSVDLAENIQYF. The CDR3 DNA sequence: TGTGCCAGCAGCGTAGACCTAGCGGAAAACATTCAGTACTTC.

The chain uses TRBV7-9 and TRBJ1-6; 9 positions agree with TRBD1. Germline assignment: CDR1 SEHNR and CDR2 FQNEAQ (reference sequence). CDR3 size: 18 residues. The V segment lost 9 bases and the J segment 3 bases; nucleotides outside the gene matches: 15. In DNA form, the CDR3 reads TGTGCCAGTGGTAACGGGACAGGGAATCCTAGCTATAATTCACCCCTCCACTTT. Translating gives CASGNGTGNPSYNSPLHF.

The chain carries TRBV19 and TRBJ2-5, with TRBD2 matching 11 bases. The CDR3 has 15 amino acids. Looked up from germline, CDR1 is LNHDA and CDR2 is SQIVND (reference sequence). V lost 5 bases, J lost 5 bases, and 7 bases stayed unmatched. DNA for the CDR3: TGTGCCAGTAGTTTGGCTAGCGGGAGGAGGGAGACCCAGTACTTC. It yields the protein CASSLASGRRETQYF.

This clone was detected a few times. This chain joins TRBV6-6 and TRBJ2-7; D remains unclear. The CDR3 totals 11 residues. Germline CDR1 and CDR2: MNHNY and SVGAGI (reference sequence). Trimming left V 5 bases short and J 1 base short, with 3 bases between. CDR3 region: CASSTSYEQYF. CDR3 sequence (DNA): TGTGCCAGCAGTACATCCTACGAGCAGTACTTC.

The CDR3 DNA reads as TGTGCCAGCAGCTACGGGGTTTTGGCGGCGAACACTGAAGCTTTCTTT. This sequence encodes CASSYGVLAANTEAFF. The chain joins TRBV5-5 to TRBJ1-1; D unresolved. The V end was cut by 3 bases, the J end by 1 base, with 16 bases between. From germline, CDR1 is SGHKS and CDR2 YYEKEE (reference sequence). The CDR3 extends over 16 amino acids.

The chain employs TRBV5-4 and TRBJ1-2, with a tentative D call TRBD1 (5 bases). The CDR3 is 14 residues long. CDR1 is SGHNT and CDR2 is YYREEE in the germline V gene (reference sequence). The germline V and J ends were trimmed by 4 bases and 3 bases, with 13 bases remaining between them. This CDR3 is CASSALQGYYGYTF. The CDR3 DNA reads TGTGCCAGCAGCGCCCTTCAGGGCTACTATGGCTACACCTTC.

Here the CDR3 reads CASSVEARLLGNTIYF. In nucleotides, the CDR3 is TGTGCCAGCAGCGTAGAGGCGCGGTTACTTGGAAACACCATATATTTT. The chain joins TRBV9 to TRBJ1-3; D call uncertain. Germline assignment: CDR1 SGDLS and CDR2 YYNGEE. This CDR3 comprises 16 residues. The V end was cut by 0 bases, the J end by 3 bases, with 13 bases between.

V gene TRBV19 combines with J gene TRBJ2-1, with 12 nucleotides matching TRBD2. Germline V gene data show CDR1 as LNHDA and CDR2 as SQIVND (reference sequence). The trim removed 1 base at V and 4 bases at J, leaving 11 bases unmatched. The CDR3 has 19 residues. CDR3 sequence: CASSIVDRLAGVAYNEQFF. DNA for the CDR3: TGTGCCAGTAGTATAGTTGACCGACTAGCGGGAGTAGCATACAATGAGCAGTTCTTC.

The chain uses TRBV2 and TRBJ2-5, with a tentative D call TRBD2 (5 bases). The CDR3 has 12 residues. The V end was cut by 11 bases, the J end by 4 bases, with 14 bases between. Germline V lookup: CDR1 SNHLY, CDR2 FYNNEI. The CDR3 DNA follows: TGTGCCTGGAAAGGGAGACCAGAGACCCAGTACTTC. Protein product: CAWKGRPETQYF.

The rearrangement uses TRBV19 and TRBJ2-1, with 8 bases aligning to TRBD1. Trimming cost V 6 bases and J 7 bases; bases outside gene matches: 11. The CDR3 is 15 residues long. The germline gives CDR1 LNHDA, CDR2 SQIVND (reference sequence). This chain's CDR3 is CASSSRTGPRNEQFF. For the CDR3, the DNA is TGTGCCAGTAGCTCTCGGACAGGGCCAAGAAATGAGCAGTTCTTC.

As concerns this clone: The sample holds other DNA sequences that translate to the same CDR3. This chain connects TRBV19 to TRBJ2-7; perhaps TRBD2 as D (5 bases). Trimming took off 3 bases at V and 0 bases at J, with 9 bases between the two ends. The germline V gene encodes CDR1 LNHDA and CDR2 SQIVND (reference sequence). The CDR3 consists of 14 residues. Written as DNA, the CDR3 is TGTGCCAGTAGTATCACGGGGAGCTCCTACGAGCAGTACTTC. As protein: CASSITGSSYEQYF.

The rearrangement links TRBV16 to TRBJ1-1, with D unresolved. Trimming stripped 2 bases from V and 3 bases from J, with 10 bases between. Per the germline V gene, CDR1 is KGHSY and CDR2 is FQNENV. The CDR3 runs to 14 residues. This CDR3 reads CASSQQTLDTEAFF. DNA for the CDR3: TGTGCCAGCAGCCAACAGACACTCGACACTGAAGCTTTCTTT.

This chain joins TRBV2 and TRBJ2-7; D ambiguous. The CDR3 spans 12 residues. In germline, CDR1 is SNHLY, CDR2 FYNNEI. Trimming took 1 base from V and 2 from J, leaving 3 bases between them. The CDR3 DNA is TGTGCCAGCAGTGAAGAAACCTACGAGCAGTACTTC. It is translated as CASSEETYEQYF.

This clone was observed a handful of times. This chain connects TRBV4-1 to TRBJ2-1, with 11 bases fitting TRBD2. CDR1 MGHRA and CDR2 YSYEKL come from the germline V gene. Trimming removed 0 bases from V and 8 bases from J; junction bases left unmatched: 6. This CDR3 region has 16 residues. The CDR3 protein is CASSQESSGGLDEQFF. DNA of the CDR3: TGCGCCAGCAGCCAAGAGTCTAGCGGGGGGTTAGATGAGCAGTTCTTC.